The entry that follows covers one TCR beta chain sequence. These data come from a study of blood T cell repertoires in COVID-19. About the study: Italy, Spain and the United States were the sources of the convalescent and acute COVID-19 samples. Nucleic acid was either cDNA or gDNA, and it came from T cells, B-cell-depleted T cells, or PBMCs.

Source study methods: Cell counts per sample came from amplifying reference gene primers. Method: immunoSEQ multiplex PCR; TCRdb's copy keeps in-frame clones and lacks some. D and trimming come from the DNA, and the V and J calls and clone size come from that table. The data show about 370,000 clones, over 75% seen once. The CDR3 contains 13 residues. V was pared by 6 bases and J by 1 base, with 9 bases between. CDR1 and CDR2 (germline): SGHTA, FQGTGA. Donors in Cohort 3 counted as recovered after two negative PCRs, clearance, or symptom resolution. This receptor was obtained from a man aged 18 to 29 who had recovered from COVID-19. The rearrangement links TRBV7-3 to TRBJ1-1; no reliable D call. The sequenced material came from PBMCs or T cells enriched from blood (not recorded which). The CDR3: CASSSGPNTEAFF. CDR3 coding DNA: TGTGCCAGCAGTTCAGGCCCGAACACTGAAGCTTTCTTT.